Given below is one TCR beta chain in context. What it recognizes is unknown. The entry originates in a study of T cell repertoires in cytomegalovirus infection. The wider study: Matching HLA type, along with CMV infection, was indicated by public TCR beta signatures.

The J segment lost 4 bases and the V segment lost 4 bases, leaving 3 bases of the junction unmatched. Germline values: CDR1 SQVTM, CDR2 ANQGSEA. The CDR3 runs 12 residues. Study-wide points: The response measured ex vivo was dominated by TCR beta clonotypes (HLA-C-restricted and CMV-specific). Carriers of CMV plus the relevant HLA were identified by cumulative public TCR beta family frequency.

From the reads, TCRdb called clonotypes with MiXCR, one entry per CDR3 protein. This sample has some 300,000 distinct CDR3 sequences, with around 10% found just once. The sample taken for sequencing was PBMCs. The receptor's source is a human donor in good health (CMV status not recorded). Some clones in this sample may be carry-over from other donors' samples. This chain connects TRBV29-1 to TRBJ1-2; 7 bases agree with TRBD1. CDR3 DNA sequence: TGCAGCGTTGGACAGGGATCCTATGGCTACACCTTC. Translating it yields CSVGQGSYGYTF. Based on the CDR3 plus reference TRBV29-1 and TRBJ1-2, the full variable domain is SAVISQKPSRDICQRGTSLTIQCQVDSQVTMMFWYRQQPGQSLTLIATANQGSEATYESGFVIDKFPISRPNLTFSTLTVSNMSPEDSSIYLCSVGQGSYGYTFGSGTRLTVV.